The 32 T cell receptor beta chains below come from one sample, sequenced in a study of cytomegalovirus exposure and HLA in healthy donors. Researchers ran the PCR with 60 Vbeta and 13 Jbeta primers. Assay used: immunoSEQ multiplex PCR; TCRdb lists only in-frame clones, some missing. The data contain approximately 90,000 clones, around 73% of them singletons. Sequencing used PBMCs. Source of these receptors: a middle-aged man in good health and CMV-seronegative.

The genes are TRBV9 and TRBJ2-2; 13 bases are shared with TRBD2. This CDR3 contains 19 residues. The V gene end was trimmed by 5 bases and the J gene end by 3 bases; junction bases not matched to a gene: 13. Germline V gene lookup returns CDR1 SGDLS and CDR2 YYNGEE. DNA of the CDR3: TGTGCCAGCAGAGGCTCCTCGGGAGGACTAGCGGGGGACACCGGGGAGCTGTTTTTT. Amino acids: CASRGSSGGLAGDTGELFF.

The rearrangement uses TRBV29-1 and TRBJ2-2; TRBD2 agrees at 8 bases. The CDR3 length is 16 residues. The V segment lost 7 bases and the J segment 7 bases; nucleotides outside the gene matches: 17. Germline CDR1 SQVTM, CDR2 ANQGSEA. CDR3 in DNA: TGCAGCGGGGCGGCACGTGGCGGGGGGCGCGGCGGGGAGCTGTTTTTT. It yields the protein CSGAARGGGRGGELFF.

V is TRBV28 and J is TRBJ1-1, with D uncertain. The CDR3 spans 12 residues. V was trimmed by 1 base and J by 4 bases, leaving 4 bases between them. Germline V CDR1 and CDR2: MDHEN, SYDVKM. The DNA of the CDR3 is TGTGCCAGCAGTTTATCAGTCACTGAAGCTTTCTTT. Encoded protein: CASSLSVTEAFF.

The chain links TRBV11-2 to TRBJ2-7; weak D call: TRBD2 (6 bases). The CDR3 is made up of 15 amino acids. V was clipped by 1 base and J by 0 bases, with 10 bases between them. From germline, CDR1 is SGHAT and CDR2 FQNNGV. CDR3 region: CASSLATGSSYEQYF. DNA for the CDR3: TGTGCCAGCAGCTTAGCTACCGGGAGCTCCTACGAGCAGTACTTC.

This chain joins TRBV6-5 and TRBJ2-7; D perhaps matches TRBD2 (5 bases). Between the trimmed V and J ends, which lost 6 bases and 1 base, there was a span of 16 bases. From germline, CDR1 is MNHEY and CDR2 SVGAGI. This CDR3 has 15 residues. The CDR3: CASRIGSSGSYEQYF. CDR3 DNA: TGTGCCAGCAGGATAGGGAGTTCGGGATCCTACGAGCAGTACTTC.

The chain has TRBV6-5 and TRBJ2-7, with TRBD1 matching over 8 bases. The V and J ends lost 5 bases and 8 bases, in that order; junction bases with no gene match: 11. Germline V CDR1 and CDR2: MNHEY, SVGAGI. There are 14 residues in the CDR3. The CDR3 reads CASSTTDSGGKQYF. CDR3 DNA sequence: TGTGCCAGCAGTACCACGGACTCAGGGGGCAAGCAGTACTTC.

This clone turned up a few times. J is TRBJ1-1 and V is TRBV7-8, with D tentatively TRBD1 (6 bases). Germline V gene data show CDR1 as SGHVS and CDR2 as FQNEAQ. The CDR3 length is 13 residues. Trimming cost V 4 bases and J 11 bases, with 17 bases left between them. CDR3 sequence reads: CASSSPQGFWAFF. CDR3 in DNA: TGTGCCAGCAGCTCTCCACAGGGCTTTTGGGCTTTCTTT.

The chain employs TRBV25-1 and TRBJ2-3; 7 bases map to TRBD2. V shed 3 bases, J shed 0 bases, and the junction held 3 bases outside the gene matches. The CDR3 covers 15 residues. Germline CDR1 reads MGHDK; CDR2 reads SYGVNS. The CDR3 region has the DNA TGTGCCAGCAGTGAGCTAGCGGCTAGCACAGATACGCAGTATTTT. Translated: CASSELAASTDTQYF.

The chain employs TRBV27 and TRBJ2-7, with 7 bases aligning to TRBD1. There are 14 residues in the CDR3. The V segment lost 4 bases and the J segment 4 bases; nucleotides outside the gene matches: 7. Germline lookup yields CDR1 MNHEY and CDR2 SMNVEV (reference sequence). For the CDR3, the DNA is TGTGCCAGCAGTTCCAACAGGGGACGTTACGAGCAGTACTTC. Amino acids: CASSSNRGRYEQYF.

A few counts support this clone. The chain couples TRBV5-1 to TRBJ1-1; D is perhaps TRBD1 (6 bases). Germline V gene data show CDR1 as SGHRS and CDR2 as YFSETQ. The V gene lost 3 bases and the J gene lost 1 base, with 10 bases spanning the gap. This CDR3 has 14 residues. DNA of the CDR3: TGCGCCAGCAGCTACGGGACACCGAACACTGAAGCTTTCTTT. Translating it yields CASSYGTPNTEAFF.

The genes are TRBV19 and TRBJ1-4; TRBD1 matches 10 bases. Germline-derived CDR1 and CDR2 are LNHDA and SQIVND (reference sequence). V lost 5 bases, J lost 5 bases, and 5 bases stayed unmatched. This CDR3 contains 15 residues. The CDR3 is CASSSPGQGNEKLFF. The CDR3 coding sequence is TGTGCCAGTAGTTCCCCGGGACAGGGGAATGAAAAACTGTTTTTT.

The CDR3 nucleotides are TGTGCCAGCTCACCGCTTCAGGGACAGGGCTACGAGCAGTACTTC. Translating it yields CASSPLQGQGYEQYF. The chain couples TRBV18 to TRBJ2-7; TRBD1 matches at 9 bases. CDR3 length: 15 residues. Germline V gives CDR1 KGHSH, CDR2 LQKENI. V lost 3 bases, J lost 3 bases, and 6 bases stayed unmatched. The whole variable domain, filled in from reference TRBV18 and TRBJ2-7, reads NAGVMQNPRHLVRRRGQEARLRCSPMKGHSHVYWYRQLPEEGLKFMVYLQKENIIDESGMPKERFSAEFPKEGPSILRIQQVVRGDSAAYFCASSPLQGQGYEQYFGPGTRLTVT.

The genes are TRBV30 and TRBJ1-5; 7 nucleotides line up with TRBD1. The CDR3 has 12 residues. The germline V gene has CDR1 GTSNPN and CDR2 SVGIG (reference sequence). V shed 8 bases and J 2 bases; nucleotides not matched to a gene: 3. The CDR3 spells CAVGQGNQPQHF. Written as DNA, the CDR3 is TGTGCCGTCGGACAGGGCAATCAGCCCCAGCATTTT.

The rearrangement links TRBV5-4 to TRBJ2-7, with 9 bases matching TRBD2. The CDR3 runs 16 residues. The germline gives CDR1 SGHNT, CDR2 YYREEE (reference sequence). The J segment lost 3 bases and the V segment lost 0 bases, leaving 7 bases of the junction unmatched. The CDR3 nucleotides read TGTGCCAGCAGCTTGGATGCGGGAGGGAACTTCTACGAGCAGTACTTC. This sequence encodes CASSLDAGGNFYEQYF.

The V and J genes are TRBV5-1 and TRBJ2-7, with TRBD1 matching 8 bases. This CDR3 spans 15 amino acids. CDR1 and CDR2 (germline): SGHRS, YFSETQ. With V trimmed by 1 base and J by 0 bases, 3 bases remained unmatched. The CDR3 nucleotides are TGCGCCAGCAGCTTGACAGGGGGGAGCTCCTACGAGCAGTACTTC. Translated, it gives CASSLTGGSSYEQYF.

V and J are TRBV11-2 and TRBJ1-1, with D possibly matching TRBD1 (5 bases). This CDR3 is 15 amino acids long. Germline loops: CDR1 SGHAT, CDR2 FQNNGV. Trimming stripped 0 bases from V and 4 bases from J, with 12 bases between. For the CDR3, the DNA is TGTGCCAGCAGCTTAGATGACGGGGGTGGCACTGAAGCTTTCTTT. Amino acids: CASSLDDGGGTEAFF.

The rearrangement uses TRBV25-1 and TRBJ2-1, with 11 bases lining up with TRBD2. This CDR3 spans 17 amino acids. After removal of 2 bases from V and 1 base from J, the junction contained 4 bases not matched to a gene. Germline CDR1 reads MGHDK; CDR2 reads SYGVNS. The chain's CDR3 is CASSELAGGSSYNEQFF. The CDR3 region has the DNA TGTGCCAGCAGTGAACTAGCGGGGGGATCGTCCTACAATGAGCAGTTCTTC.

The chain combines TRBV6-5 with TRBJ1-1; D remains unclear. The germline CDR1 and CDR2 sequences are MNHEY and SVGAGI. The CDR3 has 15 residues. The V gene lost 6 bases and the J gene lost 4 bases, with 18 bases spanning the gap. The CDR3 DNA sequence: TGTGCCAGCAGCCCAAGGCACGCCGGGATCACTGAAGCTTTCTTT. Its protein is CASSPRHAGITEAFF.

The chain joins TRBV19 to TRBJ1-5; 9 bases are shared with TRBD1. The CDR3 extends over 16 amino acids. Germline-derived CDR1 and CDR2 are LNHDA and SQIVND (reference sequence). V was pared by 6 bases and J by 6 bases, with 12 bases of the junction left unmatched. The CDR3 nucleotides are TGTGCCAGTAGCCAAACAGGGGGCTTTTTGGGTCAGCCCCAGCATTTT. It codes for CASSQTGGFLGQPQHF.

V is TRBV7-9 and J is TRBJ2-1, with D perhaps matching TRBD2 (5 bases). There are 13 residues in the CDR3. Germline CDR1 and CDR2: SEHNR and FQNEAQ (reference sequence). The V gene lost 2 bases and the J gene lost 10 bases, with 12 bases spanning the gap. CDR3: CASSLSRAGEQFF. The DNA for the CDR3 is TGTGCCAGCAGCTTATCGCGGGCTGGCGAGCAGTTCTTC.

This sequence joins TRBV2 and TRBJ1-1, with D possibly TRBD1 on 5 matching bases. V was cut by 8 bases and J by 0 bases, with 13 bases left in between. The length of the CDR3 is 14 residues. Per the germline V gene, CDR1 is SNHLY and CDR2 is FYNNEI. The CDR3 nucleotides are TGTGCCAGCGTACTGACAGCCCTGAACACTGAAGCTTTCTTT. It specifies CASVLTALNTEAFF.

This clone was detected a few times. This rearrangement joins TRBV7-2 to TRBJ2-7; tentatively, D is TRBD1 (6 bases). Germline V CDR1 and CDR2: SGHTA, FQGNSA. This CDR3 region has 14 residues. V was cut by 0 bases and J by 3 bases, with 9 bases left in between. The chain's CDR3 is CASSLAPGDYEQYF. DNA for the CDR3: TGTGCCAGCAGCTTAGCGCCAGGGGACTACGAGCAGTACTTC.

This clone appeared once. The chain recombines TRBV15 with TRBJ2-3; 8 positions match TRBD2. From germline, CDR1 is LNHNV and CDR2 YYDKDF (reference sequence). This CDR3 is 16 amino acids long. V was pared by 3 bases and J by 1 base, with 6 bases of the junction left unmatched. CDR3 sequence reads: CATSRGAGAGTDTQYF. The CDR3 region has the DNA TGTGCCACCAGCAGGGGAGCGGGAGCGGGCACAGATACGCAGTATTTT.

CDR3 coding DNA: TGTGCCAGCAGCTCCCCGGGGGGGGGCCGGACAGATACGCAGTATTTT. Its protein product is CASSSPGGGRTDTQYF. J is TRBJ2-3 and V is TRBV11-2, with 8 positions matching TRBD2. Unmatched junction bases numbered 9, after V lost 4 bases and J lost 3 bases. From germline, CDR1 is SGHAT and CDR2 FQNNGV. The CDR3 spans 16 residues.

The chain has TRBV19 and TRBJ1-5; 8 positions agree with TRBD1. Losses at the gene ends were 7 bases for V and 0 bases for J; bases not matched to a gene: 11. The CDR3 totals 17 residues. Germline V CDR1 and CDR2: LNHDA, SQIVND (reference sequence). CDR3 bases: TGTGCCAGTATCCGGACAGGGTGGTCTGGTAGCAATCAGCCCCAGCATTTT. Its translation: CASIRTGWSGSNQPQHF. Using reference TRBV19 and TRBJ1-5 for the parts outside the CDR3, the full variable domain is DGGITQSPKYLFRKEGQNVTLSCEQNLNHDAMYWYRQDPGQGLRLIYYSQIVNDFQKGDIAEGYSVSREKKESFPLTVTSAQKNPTAFYLCASIRTGWSGSNQPQHFGDGTRLSIL.

The rearrangement links TRBV6-1 to TRBJ1-5, with D possibly TRBD1 on 5 matching bases. The V and J ends lost 4 bases and 0 bases respectively, with 10 bases between them. Germline CDR1 is MNHNS and CDR2 is SASEGT. This CDR3 is built from 15 residues. The CDR3 reads CASSGGNNSNQPQHF. The CDR3 DNA sequence: TGTGCCAGCAGTGGGGGCAACAATAGCAATCAGCCCCAGCATTTT.

This rearrangement joins TRBV5-1 to TRBJ1-2; maybe TRBD1 (5 bases). The V end lost 1 base, the J end lost 5 bases, and 15 bases lay between the germline ends. The CDR3 is 15 residues long. Germline lookup yields CDR1 SGHRS and CDR2 YFSETQ. Here the CDR3 DNA reads TGCGCCAGCAGCTTGAGGGCAGGGCAGACTTATGGCTACACCTTC. Its protein product is CASSLRAGQTYGYTF.

The rearrangement links TRBV5-4 to TRBJ2-3; TRBD2 might be the D (5 bases). V lost 0 bases and J lost 3, with 11 bases in between. The CDR3 is 15 residues long. CDR1 and CDR2 (germline): SGHNT, YYREEE (reference sequence). The CDR3 DNA follows: TGTGCCAGCAGCTTGGACCGGGGAGTTACAGATACGCAGTATTTT. As protein: CASSLDRGVTDTQYF.

The chain uses TRBV6-1 and TRBJ2-1; 10 bases are a match to TRBD2. This CDR3 has 15 residues. The junction had 6 bases not matched to a gene; V was cut back by 6 bases and J by 4 bases. Germline V lookup: CDR1 MNHNS, CDR2 SASEGT. The CDR3 sequence is CASSGGSGRYNEQFF. The DNA of the CDR3 is TGTGCCAGCAGCGGGGGTAGCGGGAGGTACAATGAGCAGTTCTTC.

The gene calls are TRBV28 and TRBJ2-1; 11 nucleotides match TRBD2. The V gene end was trimmed by 3 bases and the J gene end by 5 bases; junction bases not matched to a gene: 9. This CDR3 spans 17 amino acids. Looked up from germline, CDR1 is MDHEN and CDR2 is SYDVKM. DNA for the CDR3: TGTGCCAGCAGTTTCCTGAGAACTAGCGGGGGCCACAATGAGCAGTTCTTC. Protein sequence: CASSFLRTSGGHNEQFF.

This sequence joins TRBV5-6 and TRBJ2-1; TRBD2 might be the D (8 bases). Germline V lookup: CDR1 SGHDT, CDR2 YYEEEE. CDR3 length: 16 residues. Trimming removed 0 bases from V and 7 bases from J, with 17 bases in between. The CDR3 DNA sequence: TGTGCCAGCAGCTTGGTCCTAGCGGGCAGGGGGAATGAGCAGTTCTTC. This sequence encodes CASSLVLAGRGNEQFF.

The V and J genes are TRBV28 and TRBJ1-1, with 7 positions matching TRBD1. The CDR3 contains 14 residues. V shed 7 bases and J 0 bases; nucleotides not matched to a gene: 5. Germline loops: CDR1 MDHEN, CDR2 SYDVKM. CDR3 bases: TGTGCCAGCACAACAGGGGCTTTGAACACTGAAGCTTTCTTT. Amino acid sequence: CASTTGALNTEAFF.